These 29 T cell receptor beta chains were sequenced from one sample in a study of T cells in Graves' hyperthyroidism and ophthalmopathy. From RNA transcripts, TCR beta CDR3 regions were amplified. The HTBI primer set drove a first-round RT-PCR of the TCR CDR3. Each CDR3 protein is one row after TCRdb ran MiXCR on the multiplex PCR reads. The sample includes about 130,000 distinct CDR3 sequences, more than 20% of them seen just once. Sequencing was carried out using blood. The receptor source for this set is a woman between 50 and 59 years old with Graves' hyperthyroidism that later progressed to Graves' ophthalmopathy.

There are a few counts of this clonotype. The rearrangement uses TRBV19 and TRBJ2-1; TRBD2 might be the D (6 bases). The germline V gene has CDR1 LNHDA and CDR2 SQIVND (reference sequence). The CDR3 is 16 amino acids. Between the trimmed V and J ends, which lost 3 bases and 0 bases, there was a span of 12 bases. The CDR3 bases are TGTGCCAGTAGTATCACACTAGCCACCTCCTACAATGAGCAGTTCTTC. It codes for CASSITLATSYNEQFF.

In this sample, this clonotype turned up a few times. The rearrangement links TRBV6-1 to TRBJ2-7; D may be TRBD1 or TRBD2 (5 bases each). Trimming removed 8 bases from V and 3 bases from J, with 14 bases in between. This CDR3 contains 13 residues. The germline CDR1 and CDR2 sequences are MNHNS and SASEGT. As DNA, the CDR3 is TGTGCCAGCGGCCCCGGGACCCACTACGAGCAGTACTTC. Amino acids: CASGPGTHYEQYF.

This clonotype was seen at least ten times. The rearrangement links TRBV3-1 to TRBJ2-5; D perhaps matches TRBD2 (5 bases). CDR1 is LGHDT and CDR2 is YNNKEL in the germline V gene (reference sequence). The CDR3 totals 13 residues. Between the trimmed V and J ends, which lost 1 base and 11 bases, there was a span of 14 bases. CDR3 region: CASSQGQVGGQYF. DNA of the CDR3: TGTGCCAGCAGCCAAGGCCAGGTTGGAGGACAGTACTTC.

The chain is built from TRBV5-6 and TRBJ2-3, with 10 bases matching TRBD2. The CDR3 has 16 residues. The germline V gene encodes CDR1 SGHDT and CDR2 YYEEEE. J lost 2 bases, V lost 2 bases, and 5 bases had no gene match. The CDR3 protein is CASSFGLAGDTDTQYF. The CDR3 nucleotides read TGTGCCAGCAGCTTTGGGCTAGCGGGAGACACAGATACGCAGTATTTT.

This clonotype occurred a few times. At one boundary the junction diverges from the germline segment, which might be a read error. The rearrangement uses TRBV3-1 and TRBJ2-6; 7 nucleotides line up with TRBD1. The CDR3 runs to 16 residues. The germline gives CDR1 LGHDT, CDR2 YNNKEL (reference sequence). CDR3 DNA: TGTGCCAGCGGCATACAGGGGCCCTCTGGGGACAACGTCCTGACTTTC. Translated: CASGIQGPSGDNVLTF.

The chain joins TRBV28 to TRBJ1-4; the D is unclear. Germline CDR1 is MDHEN and CDR2 is SYDVKM. The CDR3 runs to 14 residues. Trimming removed 10 bases at V and 7 bases at J, with 19 bases between. CDR3 sequence (DNA): TGTGCCATCTTAAAGCGAGGATTAGGTGAAAAACTGTTTTTT. This sequence encodes CAILKRGLGEKLFF. The variable domain in full, completed from reference TRBV28 and TRBJ1-4, reads DVKVTQSSRYLVKRTGEKVFLECVQDMDHENMFWYRQDPGLGLRLIYFSYDVKMKEKGDIPEGYSVSREKKERFSLILESASTNQTSMYLCAILKRGLGEKLFFGSGTQLSVL.

This clonotype was seen many times. This chain joins TRBV27 and TRBJ1-2; TRBD1 might be the D (6 bases). Germline V gives CDR1 MNHEY, CDR2 SMNVEV (reference sequence). V was cut by 5 bases and J by 5 bases, with 12 bases left in between. The CDR3 is 13 residues long. As DNA, the CDR3 is TGTGCCAGCAGTGAACAGGGATTATATGGCTACACCTTC. Translated: CASSEQGLYGYTF.

The genes are TRBV5-1 and TRBJ2-7, with no clear D. The CDR3 consists of 13 residues. Trimming took 0 bases from V and 6 from J, leaving 10 bases between them. CDR1 and CDR2 from the germline V gene are SGHRS and YFSETQ. The CDR3 nucleotides read TGCGCCAGCAGCTTGGCGGCTGGTGGCGAGCAGTACTTC. Encoded protein: CASSLAAGGEQYF.

In this sample, this clonotype turned up many times. CDR3 sequence (DNA): TGTGCCAGCAGTTTCCTCTCAGGGGGTAATGAAAAACTGTTTTTT. Translating it yields CASSFLSGGNEKLFF. The rearrangement links TRBV28 to TRBJ1-4; 7 bases are shared with TRBD1. V dropped 3 bases and J dropped 4; count of bases not matched to a gene: 5. This CDR3 comprises 15 residues. CDR1 and CDR2 (germline): MDHEN, SYDVKM.

This clonotype was picked up many times. The chain links TRBV28 to TRBJ2-7; 7 bases are shared with TRBD2. The V segment lost 6 bases and the J segment 2 bases; nucleotides outside the gene matches: 16. The CDR3 runs 17 residues. CDR1 and CDR2 from the germline V gene are MDHEN and SYDVKM. CDR3 nucleotides: TGTGCCAGCAGCACATGGCCAGGGACTACAACTACCTACGAGCAGTACTTC. This encodes CASSTWPGTTTTYEQYF.

This clonotype was seen a handful of times. The V call is TRBV4-1, the J call TRBJ1-2; 9 positions agree with TRBD1. Germline values: CDR1 MGHRA, CDR2 YSYEKL. V dropped 4 bases and J dropped 8; count of bases not matched to a gene: 8. This CDR3 is built from 14 residues. In DNA, the CDR3 is TGCGCCAGCAGCCCGCCCGGGACAGGGAAAGGCTACACCTTC. Its translation is CASSPPGTGKGYTF.

This rearrangement joins TRBV6-1 to TRBJ2-4; D remains unclear. CDR1 and CDR2 (germline): MNHNS, SASEGT. The CDR3 is 15 amino acids. V was cut by 8 bases and J by 1 base, with 15 bases left in between. CDR3 bases: TGTGCCAGCGAGGAAGGCGGAAAGGCCAAAAACATTCAGTACTTC. Translated, it gives CASEEGGKAKNIQYF.

This clonotype was found many times. This chain connects TRBV20-1 to TRBJ2-1, with 10 bases fitting TRBD2. Germline trimming cut 5 bases from V and 7 bases from J; bases unmatched to any gene: 14. The CDR3 spans 16 residues. Germline values: CDR1 DFQATT, CDR2 SNEGSKA (reference sequence). CDR3 DNA sequence: TGCAGTGCTTTCCCCTCGGCTAGCGGGAGTAGGAATGAGCAGTTCTTC. The encoded protein is CSAFPSASGSRNEQFF.

This clonotype was counted at least ten times. The chain recombines TRBV12-3 or TRBV12-4 with TRBJ1-5; no firm D call. This CDR3 is 15 amino acids long. Trimming cost V 3 bases and J 0 bases, with 9 bases left between them. This CDR3 is CASSFGQHSNQPQHF. DNA of the CDR3: TGTGCCAGCAGTTTTGGGCAGCATAGCAATCAGCCCCAGCATTTT.

This clonotype was recorded a few times. This chain connects TRBV7-9 to TRBJ1-5; D call uncertain. The germline gives CDR1 SEHNR, CDR2 FQNEAQ (reference sequence). Deletions cut 5 bases from V and 3 bases from J, with 11 bases between. CDR3 length equals 14 residues. CDR3 loop: CASSQGGFNQPQHF. In nucleotides, the CDR3 is TGTGCCAGCAGCCAAGGCGGGTTCAATCAGCCCCAGCATTTT.

The chain combines TRBV2 with TRBJ1-1; D is perhaps TRBD1 (5 bases). V dropped 6 bases and J dropped 10 bases, with 18 bases sitting between them. Germline V gives CDR1 SNHLY, CDR2 FYNNEI. The CDR3 covers 13 residues. CDR3 residues: CASSVPGPGGAFF. CDR3 bases: TGTGCCAGCAGCGTCCCGGGGCCCGGCGGAGCTTTCTTT.

CDR3 DNA: TGTGCCAGCAGCCCAAAACAGGGGCCCTTTTGGACTGAAGCTTTCTTT. This encodes CASSPKQGPFWTEAFF. V gene TRBV14 combines with J gene TRBJ1-1; 7 bases agree with TRBD1. The CDR3 runs to 16 residues. Germline CDR1 is SGHDN and CDR2 is FVKESK. J was trimmed by 5 bases and V by 4 bases; bases with no gene match: 13.

This chain links TRBV28 with TRBJ1-2, with TRBD1 matching over 8 bases. V gave up 5 bases and J gave up 0 bases; unmatched junction bases: 2. Germline lookup yields CDR1 MDHEN and CDR2 SYDVKM. The CDR3 extends over 14 amino acids. CDR3 in amino acids: CASSLTGANYGYTF. Written as DNA, the CDR3 is TGTGCCAGCAGTCTGACAGGGGCTAACTATGGCTACACCTTC.

The table lists this clonotype with many counts. V usage is TRBV28 and J usage is TRBJ2-7; 10 bases are a match to TRBD2. The V gene's germline CDR1 is MDHEN and CDR2 SYDVKM. Germline trimming cut 6 bases from V and 6 bases from J; bases unmatched to any gene: 8. This CDR3 comprises 14 residues. This chain's CDR3 is CASRQSSGSREQYF. The CDR3 DNA reads TGTGCCAGCAGGCAGTCTAGCGGGAGCCGCGAGCAGTACTTC.

This clonotype has ten or more counts. The chain has TRBV3-1 and TRBJ2-5; 14 nucleotides align to TRBD2. Germline loops: CDR1 LGHDT, CDR2 YNNKEL (reference sequence). CDR3 length: 15 amino acids. V trimming: 6 bases; J trimming: 4 bases; junction bases outside the gene matches: 4. The CDR3 DNA follows: TGTGCCAGCAGTCTGGGACTAGCGGGAGCAGAGACCCAGTACTTC. Its protein product is CASSLGLAGAETQYF.

This clonotype was recorded at least ten times. As DNA, the CDR3 is TGCGCCAGCAGCCCGGGACTAGCGATCACCAATGAGCAGTTCTTC. Translation: CASSPGLAITNEQFF. The chain recombines TRBV5-1 with TRBJ2-1; 10 bases fit TRBD2. The V and J ends lost 4 bases and 6 bases, in that order; junction bases with no gene match: 7. This CDR3 has 15 residues. Per germline, CDR1 SGHRS and CDR2 YFSETQ.

This clonotype was observed a handful of times. The rearrangement links TRBV5-6 to TRBJ2-2, with D tentatively TRBD1 (6 bases). The germline V and J ends were trimmed by 1 base and 1 base, with 11 bases remaining between them. CDR1 SGHDT and CDR2 YYEEEE come from the germline V gene. The CDR3 runs to 16 residues. The CDR3 DNA is TGTGCCAGCAGCTTGACCGGGACAAGGAACACCGGGGAGCTGTTTTTT. It yields the protein CASSLTGTRNTGELFF.

Concerning this clonotype itself: A single base separates this from a much larger clone, so it may be a read error. The J gene is TRBJ1-5, the V gene TRBV5-1; D possibly corresponds to TRBD1 (5 bases). Per germline, CDR1 SGHRS and CDR2 YFSETQ. V dropped 2 bases and J dropped 9 bases, with 18 bases sitting between them. The CDR3 sequence is 15 residues long. The CDR3 DNA follows: TGCGCCAGCAGCTTAGGCCAGGGCTTTGGGCCGCCCCAGCATTTT. Translation: CASSLGQGFGPPQHF.

This clonotype was seen repeatedly, ten times or more. The rearrangement joins TRBV20-1 to TRBJ2-1; 9 bases map to TRBD1. The ends lost 3 bases at V and 7 bases at J; junction bases unmatched: 10. Per germline, CDR1 DFQATT and CDR2 SNEGSKA (reference sequence). The CDR3 has 15 amino acids. The CDR3 loop reads CSARPQGAPGNEQFF. In DNA form, the CDR3 reads TGCAGTGCTAGGCCACAGGGGGCGCCTGGGAATGAGCAGTTCTTC.

The V gene is TRBV7-6, the J gene TRBJ2-7, with a tentative D call TRBD2 (6 bases). Germline V lookup: CDR1 SGHVS, CDR2 FNYEAQ. Trimming removed 5 bases from V and 0 bases from J, with 17 bases in between. This CDR3 is built from 16 residues. CDR3 nucleotide sequence: TGTGCCAGCAGCCCACTCCTAGCGCTAGACTCCTACGAGCAGTACTTC. It yields the protein CASSPLLALDSYEQYF.

CDR3 sequence (DNA): TGCAGTGCTAGAAGAGTGGAAGCTTTCTTT. Residues: CSARRVEAFF. The genes are TRBV20-1 and TRBJ1-1; D is uncertain. The CDR3 covers 10 residues. Germline lookup yields CDR1 DFQATT and CDR2 SNEGSKA (reference sequence). Trimming left V 2 bases short and J 8 bases short, with 6 bases between.

This clonotype has ten or more counts. The chain is built from TRBV20-1 and TRBJ1-1; D ambiguous. There are 13 residues in the CDR3. Trimming pared 2 bases from V and 0 bases from J, leaving 7 bases between. Per germline, CDR1 DFQATT and CDR2 SNEGSKA (reference sequence). CDR3 amino acids: CSARLRLNTEAFF. DNA of the CDR3: TGCAGTGCTAGACTACGCCTGAACACTGAAGCTTTCTTT.

The chain combines TRBV19 with TRBJ1-2, with D possibly TRBD1 on 6 matching bases. The CDR3 runs to 14 residues. Germline V CDR1 and CDR2: LNHDA, SQIVND (reference sequence). V lost 3 bases and J lost 8, with 16 bases in between. In DNA, the CDR3 is TGTGCCAGTAGTATCGTCCGGGGGCAAGGGGGCTACACCTTC. Translating it yields CASSIVRGQGGYTF.

This clonotype showed up many times. The rearrangement uses TRBV18 and TRBJ2-1; 7 positions agree with TRBD2. From germline, CDR1 is KGHSH and CDR2 LQKENI. V was pared by 3 bases and J by 15 bases, with 11 bases of the junction left unmatched. The length of the CDR3 is 13 residues. The CDR3 nucleotides are TGTGCCAGCTCACCCGGGCCCCCGGGAGGAGCGTTCTTC. It yields the protein CASSPGPPGGAFF.